These 6 T cell receptor beta chains share one sample of origin, sequenced in a study of T cells in Graves' hyperthyroidism and ophthalmopathy. It was RNA transcripts that yielded the amplified TCR beta CDR3 regions. A first-round RT-PCR of the TCR CDR3 used the HTBI primer set. TCRdb ran MiXCR on the multiplex PCR reads and lists one entry per CDR3 protein. Among 300,000 to 450,000 distinct CDR3 sequences listed, 15% to 20% were seen once. The sample taken for sequencing was blood. The source is a woman aged 40 to 50 with Graves' ophthalmopathy.

In this sample, this clonotype turned up many times. The chain joins TRBV19 to TRBJ1-5; perhaps TRBD1 as D (5 bases). Germline V gene sequence: CDR1 LNHDA, CDR2 SQIVND (reference sequence). The CDR3 runs 14 residues. Trimming pared 4 bases from V and 4 bases from J, leaving 11 bases between. The CDR3 coding sequence is TGTGCCAGTAGTACAGGACATCGGAATCAGCCCCAGCATTTT. Translation: CASSTGHRNQPQHF.

This clonotype was seen just once. The chain employs TRBV15 and TRBJ1-1; D gene uncertain. CDR3 length: 13 amino acids. Between the trimmed V and J ends, which lost 0 bases and 7 bases, there was a span of 9 bases. Germline V gene data show CDR1 as LNHNV and CDR2 as YYDKDF (reference sequence). The CDR3 bases are TGTGCCACCAGCAGAGATATCGGTTTTGAAGCTTTCTTT. Amino acids: CATSRDIGFEAFF.

This clonotype was seen ten or more times. The chain joins TRBV7-8 to TRBJ1-5; a possible D gene is TRBD1 (5 bases). The CDR3 has 15 amino acids. The germline V gene has CDR1 SGHVS and CDR2 FQNEAQ. Deletions cut 1 base from V and 0 bases from J, with 7 bases between. CDR3 region: CASSLEQASNQPQHF. The CDR3 nucleotides read TGTGCCAGCAGCTTAGAACAGGCTAGCAATCAGCCCCAGCATTTT.

The sample holds many counts of this clonotype. The chain joins TRBV5-1 to TRBJ1-2; TRBD1 agrees at 7 bases. Germline lookup yields CDR1 SGHRS and CDR2 YFSETQ. V lost 0 bases and J lost 0; bases outside the gene matches: 2. The length of the CDR3 is 15 residues. CDR3 region: CASSLAQGANYGYTF. In DNA form, the CDR3 reads TGCGCCAGCAGCTTGGCTCAGGGGGCTAACTATGGCTACACCTTC.

This clonotype showed up many times. The CDR3 sequence: CASSPYGTGTEAFF. Written as DNA, the CDR3 is TGTGCCAGCTCACCCTATGGGACGGGCACTGAAGCTTTCTTT. V usage is TRBV18 and J usage is TRBJ1-1, with D possibly being TRBD1 (5 bases). Trimming removed 3 bases from V and 4 bases from J, with 12 bases in between. CDR3 length: 14 amino acids. Germline V CDR1 and CDR2: KGHSH, LQKENI.

Note on this clonotype: At one end the junction does not follow the germline gene, possibly because of a read error. The rearrangement links TRBV6-1 to TRBJ1-3; D unclear. The germline CDR1 and CDR2 sequences are MNHNS and SASEGT. The CDR3 runs to 15 residues. CDR3 bases: TGTGCCAGCAGCAACCGGGTCAGAACTGGAAACACCATATCTTTT. It is translated as CASSNRVRTGNTISF.